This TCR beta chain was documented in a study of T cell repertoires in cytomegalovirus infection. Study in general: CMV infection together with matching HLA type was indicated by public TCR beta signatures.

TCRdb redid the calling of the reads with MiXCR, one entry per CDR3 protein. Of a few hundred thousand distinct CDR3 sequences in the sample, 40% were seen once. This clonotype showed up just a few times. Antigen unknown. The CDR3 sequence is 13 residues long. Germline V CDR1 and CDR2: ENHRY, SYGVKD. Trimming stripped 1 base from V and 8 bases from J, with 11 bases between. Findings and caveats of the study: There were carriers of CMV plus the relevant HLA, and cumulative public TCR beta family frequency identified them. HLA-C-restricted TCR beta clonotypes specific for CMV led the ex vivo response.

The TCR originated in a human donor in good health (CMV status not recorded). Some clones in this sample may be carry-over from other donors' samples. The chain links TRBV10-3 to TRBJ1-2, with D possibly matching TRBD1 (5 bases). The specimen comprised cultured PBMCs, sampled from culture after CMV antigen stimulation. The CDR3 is CAISEYERDGYTF. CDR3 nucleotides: TGTGCCATCAGTGAGTACGAACGGGACGGCTACACCTTC.